Listed below are T cell receptor beta chains from one sample, sequenced in a study of shared clonotypes between healthy human individuals. Produced via immunoSEQ multiplex PCR; TCRdb's table is partial and in-frame only. The sample lists around 1.9 million clones, roughly 91% seen once, with more than 1.5% in the top ten. The source material was naive CD8+ T cells from PBMCs. These receptors came from a man younger than 35 in good health. Some clones in this sample may be carry-over from other donors' samples. Both conserved end residues are part of each CDR3. A D gene is named only where the DNA matches it firmly. Size values are once, few and many counts, or a class for expanded clones, and some rows have none.

>TRBJ2-3|.|TRBV5-1|.
TGCGCCAGCAGCCCCAGGTTTGGGACAAGTGCCCTCTCAAGCACAGATACGCAGTATTTT
CASSPRFGTSALSSTDTQYF
>TRBJ1-1|.|TRBV7-9|.
TGTGCCAGCAGCCCGCCTCAGGGCATGAACACTGAAGCTTTCTTT
CASSPPQGMNTEAFF
>TRBJ2-5|TRBD1|TRBV11-2|.
TGTGCCAGCAGCCCGGAAGACAGGGGGGGTGAGACCCAGTACTTC
CASSPEDRGGETQYF
>TRBJ2-6|.|TRBV28|.
TGTGCCAGCAGTTTCCCTTTCCCCTCTGGGGCCAACGTCCTGACTTTC
CASSFPFPSGANVLTF
>TRBJ2-1|.|TRBV19|.
TGTGCCAGTAGTATTCCACAGGGTTGGTCCTACAATGAGCAGTTCTTC
CASSIPQGWSYNEQFF
>TRBJ1-1|.|TRBV27|.
TGTGCCAGCAGTTTATCTTGGTCTAACACTGAAGCTTTCTTT
CASSLSWSNTEAFF
>TRBJ2-7|.|TRBV7-9|.
TGTGCCAGCAGCTTACCGAGAGGGGAGATAACCTACGAGCAGTACTTC
CASSLPRGEITYEQYF
>TRBJ2-1|.|TRBV6-5|.
TGTGCCAGCAGTTACTGGCCGAACGCATACAATGAGCAGTTCTTC
CASSYWPNAYNEQFF
>TRBJ2-5|.|TRBV7-2|.
TGTGCCAGCAGGGGGACAAACCAAGAGACCCAGTACTTC
CASRGTNQETQYF
>TRBJ2-7|.|TRBV30|.
TGTGCCTGGAGGGTCGACAGGCTACACTATGAGCAGTACTTC
CAWRVDRLHYEQYF
>TRBJ1-4|.|TRBV19|once
TGTGCCAGTAGTATTATTTCGCGGCAGACCCAACTGTTTTTT
CASSIISRQTQLFF
>TRBJ1-5|.|TRBV19|.
TGTGCCAGTAGTGACGGAACTTGGGAGCATTTT
CASSDGTWEHF
>TRBJ2-1|.|TRBV11-2|.
TGTGCCAGCAGAGAGGGGGTCCGGGACAATGAGCAGTTCTTC
CASREGVRDNEQFF
>TRBJ2-1|.|TRBV27|.
TGTGCCAGCACCCAGCTGTATGGTGAGCAGTTCTTC
CASTQLYGEQFF
>TRBJ1-4|.|TRBV28|.
TGTGCCAGCTGCAACCTGGGGAGAACTAATGAAAAACTGTTTTTT
CASCNLGRTNEKLFF
>TRBJ2-1|.|TRBV4-3|.
TGCGCCAGCAGCCAAGGAAGGAGACCCTACAATGAGCAGTTCTTC
CASSQGRRPYNEQFF
>TRBJ2-1|.|TRBV18|.
TGTGCCAGCTCACTGGGGACCAGCTCCTACAATGAGCAGTTCTTC
CASSLGTSSYNEQFF
>TRBJ1-1|.|TRBV19|.
TGTGCCAGTAGTATCGGGCACCTGAACACTGAAGCTTTCTTT
CASSIGHLNTEAFF
>TRBJ2-1|.|TRBV19|.
TGTGCCAGTAGTCCCTGGGACTTAGGTCCCTACAATGAGCAGTTCTTC
CASSPWDLGPYNEQFF
>TRBJ1-1|TRBD1|TRBV29-1|.
TGCAGCGCTGCAGGGGGCCCGAACACTGAAGCTTTCTTT
CSAAGGPNTEAFF
>TRBJ2-3|.|TRBV28|.
TGTGCCAGCAGTTTAAATGACGGGGCCTATACAGATACGCAGTATTTT
CASSLNDGAYTDTQYF
>TRBJ2-3|.|TRBV4-2|.
TGTGCCAGCAGCCCGTTGGGGCAGAGCACAGATACGCAGTATTTT
CASSPLGQSTDTQYF
>TRBJ2-7|TRBD1|TRBV6-1|.
TGTGCCAGCAGAGGGGGACAGGGGGGCTACGAGCAGTACTTC
CASRGGQGGYEQYF
>TRBJ2-1|TRBD2|TRBV4-1|.
TGCGCCAGCAGCCGACTAGCGGGAAATGAGCAGTTCTTC
CASSRLAGNEQFF
>TRBJ2-7|.|TRBV28|few
TGTGCCAGCAGTTTGATATTGGGACACAGCTCCTACGAGCAGTACTTC
CASSLILGHSSYEQYF
>TRBJ2-5|TRBD1|TRBV4-2|.
TGTGCCAGCAGCCAGGGGGGGACAGGGGTTATGGAGACCCAGTACTTC
CASSQGGTGVMETQYF
>TRBJ2-1|.|TRBV27|.
TGTGCCAGCAGTTTATGGTACGGGCCTCGTTATATCGATGAGCAGTTCTTC
CASSLWYGPRYIDEQFF
>TRBJ2-1|TRBD2|TRBV5-1|.
TGCGCCAGCAGCTTACTAGCGGGAGGCTACAATGAGCAGTTCTTC
CASSLLAGGYNEQFF
>TRBJ2-4|.|TRBV14|once
TGTGCCAGCAGCCAAGACTACAGGGCACCGACGAGAGCCAAAAACATTCAGTACTTC
CASSQDYRAPTRAKNIQYF
>TRBJ2-7|TRBD1|TRBV29-1|.
TGCAGCGTTGGCCGACAGGGGGAAGAGCCCGAGCAGTACTTC
CSVGRQGEEPEQYF
>TRBJ2-2|.|TRBV27|.
TGTGCCAGCAGTTTGTCCGGGAGTCTCGCCGGGGAGCTGTTTTTT
CASSLSGSLAGELFF
>TRBJ2-5|TRBD1|TRBV28|.
TGTGCCAGCAGCCCAAACAGGGGGAGGGAGACCCAGTACTTC
CASSPNRGRETQYF
>TRBJ1-1|TRBD1|TRBV19|.
TGTGCCAGTAGTCCCGGACAGGGTCTTGAAGCTTTCTTT
CASSPGQGLEAFF
>TRBJ2-2|.|TRBV9|.
TGTGCCAGCAAGATAACGGACACACCGACCGGGGAGCTGTTTTTT
CASKITDTPTGELFF
>TRBJ1-2|TRBD1|TRBV5-1|.
TGCGCCAGCAGCATAGGGACAGGAGTCCTTATCTATGGCTACACCTTC
CASSIGTGVLIYGYTF
>TRBJ2-3|.|TRBV7-3|.
TGTGCCAGCAGTGGTAGTGGTTCTAGCACAGATACGCAGTATTTT
CASSGSGSSTDTQYF
>TRBJ2-5|.|TRBV29-1|.
TGCAGCCCATTGTCGTGGGACGGGGAGACCCAGTACTTC
CSPLSWDGETQYF
>TRBJ1-4|.|TRBV28|.
TGTGCCAGCAGTTTGGAGGCAACTAATGAAAAACTGTTTTTT
CASSLEATNEKLFF
>TRBJ1-2|TRBD1|TRBV6-5|.
TGTGCCAGCAGTTACTTGACAGGGTACTATGGCTACACCTTC
CASSYLTGYYGYTF
>TRBJ2-4|.|TRBV6-6|once
TGTGCCAGCAGTTACTCAGAAAACATTCAGTACTTC
CASSYSENIQYF
>TRBJ2-1|TRBD2|TRBV29-1|.
TGCAGCGGGATCCTAGCGGGAGTTTCCAATGAGCAGTTCTTC
CSGILAGVSNEQFF
>TRBJ1-4|.|TRBV11-2|.
TGTGCCAGCAGCTTAGCCCCGAACAGGGCTAATGAAAAACTGTTTTTT
CASSLAPNRANEKLFF
>TRBJ2-5|.|TRBV7-2|.
TGTGCCAGCAGCTCTCGGGACCAGTACCAAGAGACCCAGTACTTC
CASSSRDQYQETQYF
>TRBJ1-3|.|TRBV6-1|once
TGTGCCAGCAGTGACGTATTCTCTGGAAACACCATATATTTT
CASSDVFSGNTIYF
>TRBJ1-4|TRBD1|TRBV5-1|once
TGCGCCAGCAGCTTGGAGTCCCGGGACAGGGCGTTAGGTGAAAAACTGTTTTTT
CASSLESRDRALGEKLFF
>TRBJ1-2|.|TRBV9|.
TGTGCCAGCAGTGCAACTGAGAACTATGGCTACACCTTC
CASSATENYGYTF
>TRBJ1-5|.|TRBV28|once
TGTGCCAGCACCCCCCGGGGGGGGTTCGTCAATCAGCCCCAGCATTTT
CASTPRGGFVNQPQHF
>TRBJ1-5|.|TRBV28|.
TGTGCCAGTACAACAGGGTCAGGGAAGCCCCAGCATTTT
CASTTGSGKPQHF
>TRBJ2-1|.|TRBV19|.
TGTGCCAGTAGTATGAGTCCAGGAATATACAATGAGCAGTTCTTC
CASSMSPGIYNEQFF
>TRBJ2-2|.|TRBV10-3|.
TGTGCCATCAGTGAGGTGAGACAGGCCGGCGGGGAGCTGTTTTTT
CAISEVRQAGGELFF
>TRBJ2-3|TRBD2|TRBV2|.
TGTGCCAGCAGTGTGGCTAGCGGGAGTAGCACAGATACGCAGTATTTT
CASSVASGSSTDTQYF
>TRBJ2-7|TRBD2|TRBV5-1|.
TGCGCCAGCAGAGGACTAGCGGGACCCTACGAGCAGTACTTC
CASRGLAGPYEQYF